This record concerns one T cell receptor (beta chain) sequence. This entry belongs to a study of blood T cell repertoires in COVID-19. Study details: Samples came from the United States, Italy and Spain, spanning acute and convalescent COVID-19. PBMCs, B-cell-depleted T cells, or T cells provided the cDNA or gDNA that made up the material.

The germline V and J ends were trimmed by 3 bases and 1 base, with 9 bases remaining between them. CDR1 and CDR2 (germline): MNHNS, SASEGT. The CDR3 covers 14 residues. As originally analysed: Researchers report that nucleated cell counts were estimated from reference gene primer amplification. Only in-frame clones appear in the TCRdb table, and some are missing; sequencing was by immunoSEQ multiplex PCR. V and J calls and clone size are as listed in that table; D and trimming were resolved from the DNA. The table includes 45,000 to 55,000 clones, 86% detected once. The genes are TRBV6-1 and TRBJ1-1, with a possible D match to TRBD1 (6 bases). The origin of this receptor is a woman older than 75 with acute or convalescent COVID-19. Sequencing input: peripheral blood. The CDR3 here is CASSEGHRNTEAFF. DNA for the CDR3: TGTGCCAGCAGTGAGGGACACAGGAACACTGAAGCTTTCTTT.